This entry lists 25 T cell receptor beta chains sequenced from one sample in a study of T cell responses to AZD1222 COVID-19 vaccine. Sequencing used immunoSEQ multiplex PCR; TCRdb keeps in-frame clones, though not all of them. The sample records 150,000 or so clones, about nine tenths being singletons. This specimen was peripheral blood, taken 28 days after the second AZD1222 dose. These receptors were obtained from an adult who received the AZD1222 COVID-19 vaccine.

In DNA form, the CDR3 reads TGTGCCAGCGTACCCCTCAGGGGGCGCGATTCACCCCTCCACTTT. It translates to CASVPLRGRDSPLHF. The chain couples TRBV6-5 to TRBJ1-6; 8 bases are shared with TRBD1. The CDR3 loop spans 15 amino acids. Trimming removed 8 bases from V and 8 bases from J; junction bases left unmatched: 11. The germline V gene encodes CDR1 MNHEY and CDR2 SVGAGI.

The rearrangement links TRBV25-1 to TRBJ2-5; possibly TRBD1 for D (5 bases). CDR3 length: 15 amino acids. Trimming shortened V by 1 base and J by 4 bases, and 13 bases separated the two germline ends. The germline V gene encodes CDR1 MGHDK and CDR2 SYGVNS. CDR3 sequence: CASSELSGMRETQYF. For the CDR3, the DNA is TGTGCCAGCAGTGAATTATCAGGGATGAGAGAGACCCAGTACTTC.

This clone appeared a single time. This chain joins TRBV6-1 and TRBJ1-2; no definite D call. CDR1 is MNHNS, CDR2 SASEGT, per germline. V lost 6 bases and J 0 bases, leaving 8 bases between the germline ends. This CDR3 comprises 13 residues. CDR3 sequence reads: CASSTTANYGYTF. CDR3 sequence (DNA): TGTGCCAGCAGCACAACAGCTAACTATGGCTACACCTTC.

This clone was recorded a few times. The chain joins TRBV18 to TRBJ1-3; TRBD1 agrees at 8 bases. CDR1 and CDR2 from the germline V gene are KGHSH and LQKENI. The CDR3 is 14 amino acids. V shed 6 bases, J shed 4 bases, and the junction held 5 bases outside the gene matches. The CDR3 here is CASSPDRGGNTIYF. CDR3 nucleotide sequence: TGTGCCAGCTCTCCCGACAGGGGCGGAAACACCATATATTTT.

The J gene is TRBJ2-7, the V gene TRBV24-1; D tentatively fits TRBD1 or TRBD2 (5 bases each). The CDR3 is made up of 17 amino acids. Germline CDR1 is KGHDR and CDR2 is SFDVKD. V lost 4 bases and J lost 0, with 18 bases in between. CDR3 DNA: TGTGCCACCAGTGACGCCTCGGGACCTTCTTTCTCCTACGAGCAGTACTTC. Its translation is CATSDASGPSFSYEQYF.

CDR3 amino acids: CASRNPSGTTDTQYF. The CDR3 coding sequence is TGTGCCAGCAGAAACCCGTCCGGGACCACAGATACGCAGTATTTT. V is TRBV5-6 and J is TRBJ2-3, with D perhaps TRBD1 or TRBD2 (5 bases each). CDR3 length: 15 residues. Trimming removed 5 bases at V and 2 bases at J, with 15 bases between. Per the germline V gene, CDR1 is SGHDT and CDR2 is YYEEEE.

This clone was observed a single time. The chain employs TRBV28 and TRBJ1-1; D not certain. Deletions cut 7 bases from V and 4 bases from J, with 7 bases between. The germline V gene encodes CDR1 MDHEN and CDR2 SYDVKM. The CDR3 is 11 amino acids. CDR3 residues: CASTLATEAFF. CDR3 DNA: TGTGCCAGCACCCTTGCCACTGAAGCTTTCTTT.

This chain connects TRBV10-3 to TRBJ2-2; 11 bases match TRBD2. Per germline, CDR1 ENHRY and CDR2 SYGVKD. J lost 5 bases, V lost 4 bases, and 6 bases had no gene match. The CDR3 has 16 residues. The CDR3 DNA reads TGTGCCATCAGTGGGGGACTAGCGGAGTCTACCGGGGAGCTGTTTTTT. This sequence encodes CAISGGLAESTGELFF.

CDR3 bases: TGTGCCAGCAGCCCCGGACAGGGGGTTAACTATGGCTACACCTTC. Its protein product is CASSPGQGVNYGYTF. The chain carries TRBV11-3 and TRBJ1-2; 10 bases are a match to TRBD1. This CDR3 has 15 amino acids. V was clipped by 5 bases and J by 1 base; unmatched bases: 4. CDR1 and CDR2 (germline): SGHNT, YENEEA.

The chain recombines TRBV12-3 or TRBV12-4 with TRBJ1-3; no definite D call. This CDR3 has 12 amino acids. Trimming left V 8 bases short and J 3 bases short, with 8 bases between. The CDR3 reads CASSVNGNTIYF. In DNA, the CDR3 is TGTGCCAGCTCGGTAAATGGAAACACCATATATTTT.

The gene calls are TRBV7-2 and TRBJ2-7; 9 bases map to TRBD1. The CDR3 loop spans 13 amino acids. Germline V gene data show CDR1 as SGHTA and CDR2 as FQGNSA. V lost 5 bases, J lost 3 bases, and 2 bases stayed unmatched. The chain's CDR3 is CASSNRGLYEQYF. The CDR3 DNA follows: TGTGCCAGCAGCAACAGGGGGCTCTACGAGCAGTACTTC.

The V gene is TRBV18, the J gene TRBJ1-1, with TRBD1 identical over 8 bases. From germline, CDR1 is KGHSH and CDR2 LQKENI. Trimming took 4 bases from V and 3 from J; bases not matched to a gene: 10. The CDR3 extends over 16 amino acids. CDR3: CASSQDRVRGDTEAFF. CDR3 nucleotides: TGTGCCAGCTCACAGGACAGGGTGCGGGGGGACACTGAAGCTTTCTTT.

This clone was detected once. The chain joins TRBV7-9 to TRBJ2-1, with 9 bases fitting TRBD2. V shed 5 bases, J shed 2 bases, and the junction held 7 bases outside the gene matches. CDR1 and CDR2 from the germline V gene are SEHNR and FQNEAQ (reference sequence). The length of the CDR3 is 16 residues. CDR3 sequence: CASSPALAGPYNEQFF. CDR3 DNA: TGTGCCAGCAGCCCCGCTCTAGCGGGACCCTACAATGAGCAGTTCTTC.

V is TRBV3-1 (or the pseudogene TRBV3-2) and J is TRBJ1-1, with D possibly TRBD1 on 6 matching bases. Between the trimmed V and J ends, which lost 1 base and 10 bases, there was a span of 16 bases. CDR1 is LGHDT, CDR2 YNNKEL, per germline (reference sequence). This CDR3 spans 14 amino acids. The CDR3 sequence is CASSQATDRLVAFF. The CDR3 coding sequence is TGTGCCAGCAGCCAAGCTACCGACAGGTTGGTAGCTTTCTTT.

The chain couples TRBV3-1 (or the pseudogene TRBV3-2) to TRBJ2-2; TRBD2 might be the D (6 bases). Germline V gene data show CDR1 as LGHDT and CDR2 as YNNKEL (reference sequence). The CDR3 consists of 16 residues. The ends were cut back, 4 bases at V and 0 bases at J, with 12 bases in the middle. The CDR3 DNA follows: TGTGCCAGCAGCCCCGGGACTGCCGCGAACACCGGGGAGCTGTTTTTT. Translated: CASSPGTAANTGELFF.

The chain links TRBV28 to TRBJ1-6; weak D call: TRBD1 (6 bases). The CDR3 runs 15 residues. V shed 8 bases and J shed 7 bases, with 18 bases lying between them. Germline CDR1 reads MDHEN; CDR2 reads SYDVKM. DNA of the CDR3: TGTGCCAGCGGGGACATGGACAGAAGAAATTCACCCCTCCACTTT. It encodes CASGDMDRRNSPLHF.

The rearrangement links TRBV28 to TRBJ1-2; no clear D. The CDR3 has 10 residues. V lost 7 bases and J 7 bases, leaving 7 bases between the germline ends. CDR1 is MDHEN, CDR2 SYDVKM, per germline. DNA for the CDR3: TGTGCCAGCAATGGGCCTGGCTACACCTTC. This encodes CASNGPGYTF.

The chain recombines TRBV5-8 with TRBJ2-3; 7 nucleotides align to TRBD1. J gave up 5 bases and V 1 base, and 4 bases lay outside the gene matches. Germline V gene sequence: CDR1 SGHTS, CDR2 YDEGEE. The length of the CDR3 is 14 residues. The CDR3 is CASSLTGVRDTQYF. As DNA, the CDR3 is TGTGCCAGCAGCTTGACAGGGGTACGAGATACGCAGTATTTT.

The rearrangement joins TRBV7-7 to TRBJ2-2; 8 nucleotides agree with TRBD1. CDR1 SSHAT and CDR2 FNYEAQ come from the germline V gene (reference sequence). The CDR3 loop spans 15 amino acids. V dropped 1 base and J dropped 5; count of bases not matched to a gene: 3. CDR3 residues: CASSLGTGSTGELFF. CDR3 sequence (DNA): TGTGCCAGCAGCTTAGGGACAGGGTCTACCGGGGAGCTGTTTTTT.

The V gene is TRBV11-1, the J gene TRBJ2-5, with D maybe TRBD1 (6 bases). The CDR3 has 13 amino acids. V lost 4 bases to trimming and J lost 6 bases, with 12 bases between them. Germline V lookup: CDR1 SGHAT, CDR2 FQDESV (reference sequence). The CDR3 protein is CASSWDISQTQYF. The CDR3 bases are TGTGCCAGCAGCTGGGACATTTCCCAGACCCAGTACTTC.

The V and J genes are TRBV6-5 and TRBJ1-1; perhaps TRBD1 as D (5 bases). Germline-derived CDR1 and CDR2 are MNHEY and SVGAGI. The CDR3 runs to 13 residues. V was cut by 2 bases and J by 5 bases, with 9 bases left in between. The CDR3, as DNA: TGTGCCAGCAGTTACAGGGGAAGGACTGAAGCTTTCTTT. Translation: CASSYRGRTEAFF.

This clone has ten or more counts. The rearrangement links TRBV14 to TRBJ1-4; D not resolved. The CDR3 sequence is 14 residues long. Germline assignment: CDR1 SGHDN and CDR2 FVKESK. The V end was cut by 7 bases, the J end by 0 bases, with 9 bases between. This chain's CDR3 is CASTAGPTNEKLFF. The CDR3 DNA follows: TGTGCCAGCACCGCAGGCCCAACTAATGAAAAACTGTTTTTT.

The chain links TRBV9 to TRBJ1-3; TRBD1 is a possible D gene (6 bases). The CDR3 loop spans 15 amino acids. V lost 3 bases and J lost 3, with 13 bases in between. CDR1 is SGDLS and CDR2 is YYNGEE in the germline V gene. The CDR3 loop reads CASSGPGAFGNTIYF. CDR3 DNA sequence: TGTGCCAGCAGCGGGCCGGGGGCATTTGGAAACACCATATATTTT. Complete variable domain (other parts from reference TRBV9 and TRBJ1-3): DSGVTQTPKHLITATGQRVTLRCSPRSGDLSVYWYQQSLDQGLQFLIQYYNGEERAKGNILERFSAQQFPDLHSELNLSSLELGDSALYFCASSGPGAFGNTIYFGEGSWLTVV.

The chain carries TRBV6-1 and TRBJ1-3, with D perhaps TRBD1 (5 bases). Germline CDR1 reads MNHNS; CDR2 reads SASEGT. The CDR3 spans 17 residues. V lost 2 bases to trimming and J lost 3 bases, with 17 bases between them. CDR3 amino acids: CASSELGLPNHGNTIYF. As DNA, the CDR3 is TGTGCCAGCAGTGAATTGGGGCTGCCGAACCATGGAAACACCATATATTTT.

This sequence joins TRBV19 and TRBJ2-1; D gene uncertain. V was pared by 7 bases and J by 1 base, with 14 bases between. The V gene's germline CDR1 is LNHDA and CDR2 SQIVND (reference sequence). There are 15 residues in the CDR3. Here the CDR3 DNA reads TGTGCCAGTACCCCGAACGCGATTTCCTACAATGAGCAGTTCTTC. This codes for CASTPNAISYNEQFF.